These 26 T cell receptor beta chains share one sample of origin, sequenced in a study of T cell responses to AZD1222 COVID-19 vaccine. Clones were sequenced by immunoSEQ multiplex PCR, and TCRdb holds only the in-frame ones, with some missing. The sample contains 90,000 to 150,000 clones, roughly nine tenths of which appear only once. Source: peripheral blood, taken 28 days after the second AZD1222 dose. These receptors all come from an adult who received the AZD1222 COVID-19 vaccine.

The V and J genes are TRBV7-9 and TRBJ1-2, with D possibly matching TRBD1 (6 bases). There are 15 residues in the CDR3. V was cut by 5 bases and J by 5 bases, with 18 bases left in between. Germline V lookup: CDR1 SEHNR, CDR2 FQNEAQ (reference sequence). CDR3 in DNA: TGTGCCAGCAGCAACCGGGACGTTAGGGGGTATGGCTACACCTTC. Translation gives CASSNRDVRGYGYTF.

This clone has a single count. V and J are TRBV30 and TRBJ1-3, with D unclear. CDR1 is GTSNPN, CDR2 SVGIG, per germline (reference sequence). V was pared by 0 bases and J by 1 base, with 10 bases between. The CDR3 has 15 residues. The CDR3 DNA reads TGTGCCTGGAGTGTAACGCCGGGTTCTGGAAACACCATATATTTT. Translation gives CAWSVTPGSGNTIYF.

This clone is a singleton in its sample. The chain couples TRBV5-1 to TRBJ2-3; D unresolved. Germline V gives CDR1 SGHRS, CDR2 YFSETQ. V was shortened by 4 bases and J by 0 bases, with 9 bases between the two germline ends. This CDR3 comprises 14 residues. CDR3 residues: CASSPSASTDTQYF. In DNA, the CDR3 is TGCGCCAGCAGCCCAAGTGCTAGCACAGATACGCAGTATTTT.

The genes are TRBV6-4 and TRBJ1-4; D unclear. V was clipped by 5 bases and J by 6 bases, with 10 bases between them. There are 13 residues in the CDR3. Germline CDR1 reads MRHNA; CDR2 reads SNTAGT. This CDR3 is CASSRELHEKLFF. CDR3 bases: TGTGCCAGCAGTAGGGAGCTTCATGAAAAACTGTTTTTT.

This clone was picked up one time. J is TRBJ2-2 and V is TRBV5-1; D gene ambiguous. Trimming stripped 0 bases from V and 4 bases from J, with 10 bases between. The CDR3 runs to 15 residues. Germline assignment: CDR1 SGHRS and CDR2 YFSETQ. The CDR3 DNA is TGCGCCAGCAGCTTGGTTCAGTCGCGCACCGGGGAGCTGTTTTTT. Its translation is CASSLVQSRTGELFF.

This chain links TRBV28 with TRBJ1-4; D ambiguous. Germline V gene data show CDR1 as MDHEN and CDR2 as SYDVKM. The CDR3 totals 16 residues. Trimming took 0 bases from V and 4 from J, leaving 12 bases between them. CDR3 bases: TGTGCCAGCAGTTTATGGGGCCAGGCGGGTAATGAAAAACTGTTTTTT. It yields the protein CASSLWGQAGNEKLFF. Full variable domain (remainder filled in from reference TRBV28 and TRBJ1-4): DVKVTQSSRYLVKRTGEKVFLECVQDMDHENMFWYRQDPGLGLRLIYFSYDVKMKEKGDIPEGYSVSREKKERFSLILESASTNQTSMYLCASSLWGQAGNEKLFFGSGTQLSVL.

The chain combines TRBV5-1 with TRBJ2-3; D may be TRBD2 (5 bases). Germline loops: CDR1 SGHRS, CDR2 YFSETQ. CDR3 length equals 15 residues. Trimming took off 0 bases at V and 4 bases at J, with 12 bases between the two ends. CDR3 residues: CASSLEIGRADTQYF. In nucleotides, the CDR3 is TGCGCCAGCAGCTTGGAGATAGGGCGGGCAGATACGCAGTATTTT.

This clone was recorded once. This chain connects TRBV5-1 to TRBJ2-7; D perhaps matches TRBD2 (6 bases). Germline V gene lookup returns CDR1 SGHRS and CDR2 YFSETQ. The CDR3 is made up of 11 amino acids. V shed 3 bases and J shed 5 bases, with 6 bases lying between them. In nucleotides, the CDR3 is TGCGCCAGCAGCTGGAGGGACGAGCAGTACTTC. Protein sequence: CASSWRDEQYF.

The rearrangement uses TRBV10-3 and TRBJ2-7; 10 bases match TRBD1. After removal of 6 bases from V and 4 bases from J, the junction contained 3 bases not matched to a gene. Per germline, CDR1 ENHRY and CDR2 SYGVKD. The CDR3 spans 13 residues. The CDR3 here is CAISPDRGYEQYF. CDR3 nucleotides: TGTGCCATCAGCCCGGACAGGGGGTACGAGCAGTACTTC.

This clone was recorded a few times. J is TRBJ1-1 and V is TRBV27, with D possibly TRBD1 on 5 matching bases. CDR1 and CDR2 (germline): MNHEY, SMNVEV (reference sequence). The CDR3 sequence is 13 residues long. Trimming took 4 bases from V and 0 from J, leaving 6 bases between them. DNA for the CDR3: TGTGCCAGCAGTTCCAGGGTGAACACTGAAGCTTTCTTT. Protein: CASSSRVNTEAFF.

This chain connects TRBV29-1 to TRBJ2-5; D may be TRBD1 (6 bases). Germline CDR1 and CDR2: SQVTM and ANQGSEA. V was trimmed by 3 bases and J by 6 bases, leaving 11 bases between them. CDR3 length: 12 amino acids. Here the CDR3 reads CSVDRGQKTQYF. CDR3 in DNA: TGCAGCGTTGACAGGGGACAAAAGACCCAGTACTTC.

Here the CDR3 DNA reads TGTGCCAGCTCACCACTCAGGGCTGAAAATCAGCCCCAGCATTTT. Protein sequence: CASSPLRAENQPQHF. J is TRBJ1-5 and V is TRBV18; a possible D gene is TRBD1 (5 bases). Germline V gene data show CDR1 as KGHSH and CDR2 as LQKENI. Trimming shortened V by 1 base and J by 4 bases, and 11 bases separated the two germline ends. The CDR3 is 15 amino acids.

This clone was recorded once. This chain links TRBV5-1 with TRBJ2-3, with D perhaps matching TRBD2 (5 bases). The V end was cut by 3 bases, the J end by 9 bases, with 8 bases between. Germline loops: CDR1 SGHRS, CDR2 YFSETQ. CDR3 length: 11 residues. The CDR3 reads CASSYGETQYF. CDR3 sequence (DNA): TGCGCCAGCAGCTACGGGGAAACGCAGTATTTT. The full variable domain, completed using reference TRBV5-1 and TRBJ2-3, is KAGVTQTPRYLIKTRGQQVTLSCSPISGHRSVSWYQQTPGQGLQFLFEYFSETQRNKGNFPGRFSGRQFSNSRSEMNVSTLELGDSALYLCASSYGETQYFGPGTRLTVL.

The genes are TRBV18 and TRBJ1-1; D might be TRBD1 (5 bases). V was clipped by 3 bases and J by 4 bases, with 12 bases between them. Per the germline V gene, CDR1 is KGHSH and CDR2 is LQKENI. There are 14 residues in the CDR3. CDR3 in DNA: TGTGCCAGCTCACCTCTAGGCGGGGGCACTGAAGCTTTCTTT. Translated: CASSPLGGGTEAFF. The full variable domain, with the rest looked up from reference TRBV18 and TRBJ1-1, is NAGVMQNPRHLVRRRGQEARLRCSPMKGHSHVYWYRQLPEEGLKFMVYLQKENIIDESGMPKERFSAEFPKEGPSILRIQQVVRGDSAAYFCASSPLGGGTEAFFGQGTRLTVV.

The chain has TRBV5-6 and TRBJ1-2; D gene ambiguous. Germline assignment: CDR1 SGHDT and CDR2 YYEEEE. This CDR3 comprises 13 residues. V lost 1 base, J lost 4 bases, and 8 bases lay in between. The CDR3 nucleotides are TGTGCCAGCAGCTTGTGGCCTAGCTATGGCTACACCTTC. This encodes CASSLWPSYGYTF.

The rearrangement joins TRBV7-8 to TRBJ1-2, with D possibly being TRBD1 (5 bases). Looked up from germline, CDR1 is SGHVS and CDR2 is FQNEAQ. The CDR3 length is 13 residues. V lost 3 bases and J lost 5, with 10 bases in between. CDR3 sequence reads: CASSFVDNYGYTF. CDR3 DNA sequence: TGTGCCAGCAGCTTCGTGGACAATTATGGCTACACCTTC.

This clone was counted only a few times. The chain couples TRBV5-1 to TRBJ1-1; a weak D match, TRBD1 (5 bases). Germline values: CDR1 SGHRS, CDR2 YFSETQ. The CDR3 consists of 14 residues. Trimming cost V 0 bases and J 5 bases, with 11 bases left between them. The CDR3 DNA is TGCGCCAGCAGCTTGGCCCCAGGGCGGACTGAAGCTTTCTTT. This encodes CASSLAPGRTEAFF. Drawing the rest from reference TRBV5-1 and TRBJ1-1, the complete variable domain is KAGVTQTPRYLIKTRGQQVTLSCSPISGHRSVSWYQQTPGQGLQFLFEYFSETQRNKGNFPGRFSGRQFSNSRSEMNVSTLELGDSALYLCASSLAPGRTEAFFGQGTRLTVV.

This clone came up once. The chain has TRBV9 and TRBJ1-5; D possibly corresponds to TRBD1 (6 bases). CDR3 length: 15 amino acids. Trimming stripped 4 bases from V and 3 bases from J, with 14 bases between. Germline V gene data show CDR1 as SGDLS and CDR2 as YYNGEE. In nucleotides, the CDR3 is TGTGCCAGCAGCCCCCTGGGGGGCGACAATCAGCCCCAGCATTTT. Residues: CASSPLGGDNQPQHF.

The chain is built from TRBV19 and TRBJ2-7; 7 nucleotides align to TRBD1. The germline V gene encodes CDR1 LNHDA and CDR2 SQIVND (reference sequence). This CDR3 is built from 15 residues. Trimming cost V 3 bases and J 7 bases; bases outside gene matches: 12. CDR3 region: CASSIPDRPSQEQYF. DNA of the CDR3: TGTGCCAGTAGTATCCCGGACAGGCCCAGTCAGGAGCAGTACTTC.

This chain connects TRBV6-5 to TRBJ1-2; D uncertain. The CDR3 is made up of 13 amino acids. Germline-derived CDR1 and CDR2 are MNHEY and SVGAGI. Trimming removed 3 bases from V and 2 bases from J, with 7 bases in between. CDR3 DNA sequence: TGTGCCAGCAGTTATAGTCCGAACTATGGCTACACCTTC. Protein sequence: CASSYSPNYGYTF.

This clone has a handful of counts. The V and J genes are TRBV7-8 and TRBJ2-7; D unclear. V shed 5 bases and J shed 7 bases, with 15 bases lying between them. The CDR3 has 13 residues. Per the germline V gene, CDR1 is SGHVS and CDR2 is FQNEAQ. The CDR3 DNA is TGTGCCAGCAGCGCCCTCATAGGAAGAGAGCAGTACTTC. Protein sequence: CASSALIGREQYF.

This sequence joins TRBV9 and TRBJ1-2, with 8 nucleotides matching TRBD1. CDR1 is SGDLS, CDR2 YYNGEE, per germline. The CDR3 totals 17 residues. After removal of 0 bases from V and 3 bases from J, the junction contained 10 bases not matched to a gene. CDR3 sequence (DNA): TGTGCCAGCAGCGTAGTCGACGGGAAGACAGGGGACTATGGCTACACCTTC. It encodes CASSVVDGKTGDYGYTF.

The rearrangement links TRBV19 to TRBJ2-7; D ambiguous. This CDR3 is built from 16 residues. Per the germline V gene, CDR1 is LNHDA and CDR2 is SQIVND (reference sequence). V gave up 3 bases and J gave up 3 bases, with 18 bases separating them. CDR3 DNA sequence: TGTGCCAGTAGTATCGGCTGGCGTGGCGGCCGCTACGAGCAGTACTTC. This gives the protein CASSIGWRGGRYEQYF.

The V and J genes are TRBV29-1 and TRBJ1-4, with D uncertain. The V and J ends lost 6 bases and 8 bases respectively, with 10 bases between them. The germline gives CDR1 SQVTM, CDR2 ANQGSEA. The CDR3 contains 11 residues. The CDR3 nucleotides are TGCAGCGTCGCAGACCGGGAAAAACTGTTTTTT. Translation: CSVADREKLFF.

This rearrangement joins TRBV7-2 to TRBJ1-4; D not resolved. V lost 0 bases and J lost 7, with 15 bases in between. Germline values: CDR1 SGHTA, CDR2 FQGNSA. The length of the CDR3 is 16 residues. This CDR3 reads CASSLASGRGGEKLFF. In DNA, the CDR3 is TGTGCCAGCAGCTTAGCGTCCGGGAGAGGTGGTGAAAAACTGTTTTTT. Drawing the rest from reference TRBV7-2 and TRBJ1-4, the complete variable domain is GAGVSQSPSNKVTEKGKDVELRCDPISGHTALYWYRQSLGQGLEFLIYFQGNSAPDKSGLPSDRFSAERTGGSVSTLTIQRTQQEDSAVYLCASSLASGRGGEKLFFGSGTQLSVL.

J is TRBJ1-4 and V is TRBV5-1, with TRBD1 identical over 10 bases. Trimming cost V 7 bases and J 0 bases; bases outside gene matches: 9. There are 17 residues in the CDR3. In germline, CDR1 is SGHRS, CDR2 YFSETQ. CDR3 sequence (DNA): TGCGCCAGCCGAAGACGGGACAGGGGTGCAACTAATGAAAAACTGTTTTTT. This gives the protein CASRRRDRGATNEKLFF.